The T cell receptor (beta chain) described here comes from a study of T cells after yellow fever vaccination. Study-wide findings and caveats: Booster sampling recovered most clones from primary vaccination (roughly 96% CD4, around 90% CD8).

TCRdb ran MiXCR on the 5' RACE reads and lists one entry per CDR3 protein. The table includes fewer than 350,000 distinct CDR3 sequences, roughly 3.5% detected once. The germline V and J ends were trimmed by 11 bases and 7 bases, with 23 bases remaining between them. CDR3 length equals 15 residues. This clonotype was counted between two and nine times. Its antigen is unidentified. This clonotype was obtained from a man younger than 30 who received the YFV17D yellow fever vaccine. This specimen was PBMCs, taken on the day of the yellow fever booster vaccination. The chain carries TRBV12-3 or TRBV12-4 and TRBJ1-4; D remains ambiguous. Here the CDR3 DNA reads TGTGCCTCAACACCCCAGGACGGGGTAGGTGAAAAACTGTTTTTT. Translated, it gives CASTPQDGVGEKLFF.